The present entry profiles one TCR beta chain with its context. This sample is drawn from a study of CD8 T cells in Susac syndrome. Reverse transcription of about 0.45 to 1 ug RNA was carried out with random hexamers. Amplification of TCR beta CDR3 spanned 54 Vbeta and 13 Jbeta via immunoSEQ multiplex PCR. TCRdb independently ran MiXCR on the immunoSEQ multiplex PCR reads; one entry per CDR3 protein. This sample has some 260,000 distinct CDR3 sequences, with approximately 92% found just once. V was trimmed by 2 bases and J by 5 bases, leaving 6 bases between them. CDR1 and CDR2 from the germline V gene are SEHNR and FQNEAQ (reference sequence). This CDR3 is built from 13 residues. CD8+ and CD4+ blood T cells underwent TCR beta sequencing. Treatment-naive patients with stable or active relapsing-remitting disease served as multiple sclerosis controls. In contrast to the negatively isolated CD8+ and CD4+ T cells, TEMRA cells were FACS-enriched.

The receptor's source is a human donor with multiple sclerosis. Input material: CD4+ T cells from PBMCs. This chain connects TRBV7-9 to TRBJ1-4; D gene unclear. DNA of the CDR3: TGTGCCAGCAGCTTATGGGAAAATGAAAAACTGTTTTTT. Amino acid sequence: CASSLWENEKLFF.